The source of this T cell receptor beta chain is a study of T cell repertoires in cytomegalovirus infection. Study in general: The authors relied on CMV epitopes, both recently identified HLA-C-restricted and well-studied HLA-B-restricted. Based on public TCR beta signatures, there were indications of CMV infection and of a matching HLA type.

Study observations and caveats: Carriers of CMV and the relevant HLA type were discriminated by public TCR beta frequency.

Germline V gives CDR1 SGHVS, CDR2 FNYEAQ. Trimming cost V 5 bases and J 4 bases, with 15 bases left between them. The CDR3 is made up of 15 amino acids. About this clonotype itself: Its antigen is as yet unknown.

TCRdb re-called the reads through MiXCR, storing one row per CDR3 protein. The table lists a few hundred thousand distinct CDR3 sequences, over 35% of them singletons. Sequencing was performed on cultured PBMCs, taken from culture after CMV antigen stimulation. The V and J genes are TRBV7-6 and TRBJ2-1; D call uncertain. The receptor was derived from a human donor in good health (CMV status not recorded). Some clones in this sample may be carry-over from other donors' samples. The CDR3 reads CASSRDVEPYNEQFF. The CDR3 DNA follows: TGTGCCAGCAGCCGAGACGTGGAACCTTACAATGAGCAGTTCTTC.